This T cell receptor (beta chain) is drawn from a study of response to subunit inactivated influenza vaccine (dated by TCRdb to about 2018). Concerning the study at large: Deep quantitative profiling of the T cell receptor repertoire was used in the study to follow responses to a trivalent subunit inactivated influenza vaccine.

Library preparation employed RT-PCR. Sequenced using an Illumina HiSeq 2500. Clones were called with MiXCR by TCRdb after fastp trimmed the public reads at Q25, and only in-frame beta chains were retained. Rows are combined by CDR3 protein, so each entry shows the most common genes and DNA. This sample gives 500,000 to 600,000 distinct CDR3 sequences in total; around 8% of them show up just once. Jointly, the top ten make up roughly 13% of the sample. The paper's findings and limits, for the study overall: The authors suggested that each seasonal influenza vaccination may recruit only a limited number of new T cells.

This clonotype was recorded many times. Which antigen it targets is not known. There are no base qualities to consult, and no much larger clone falls within one base. The receptor was derived from a man in his fifties or sixties who received an inactivated influenza vaccine. Donor details come from another sample of the same person, matched by shared clones. The specimen comprised PBMCs from blood, sampled around 2 years after vaccination.

The nucleotides read TGTGCCAGCAGTCTTGGGGAGGGGCCCCTTTCACCCCTCCACTTT. This yields the protein CASSLGEGPLSPLHF. The chain is encoded by TRBV12-3 or TRBV12-4 joined to TRBJ1-6; TRBD1 is perhaps the D gene, given 5 matching bases. Between the V and J ends, shortened by 5 bases and 9 bases respectively, the junction contains 17 bases. The CDR3 contains 15 residues, cysteine and phenylalanine counted. CDR3 DNA is the only sequence kept; it has 45 bases, read in frame from the first base.